A single sample is the source of the 31 T cell receptor beta chains below, sequenced in a study of cytomegalovirus exposure and HLA in healthy donors. PCR involved 60 Vbeta and 13 Jbeta primers. Using immunoSEQ multiplex PCR, the repertoire was profiled, and TCRdb retains in-frame clones only, with some absent. This table holds 150,000 to 200,000 clones. Material: PBMCs. All receptors derive from a woman aged 18-30 years in good health and CMV-seropositive.

This chain uses TRBV4-1 with TRBJ2-1, with 7 bases identical to TRBD2. Germline V CDR1 and CDR2: MGHRA, YSYEKL. V shed 4 bases, J shed 5 bases, and the junction held 11 bases outside the gene matches. The CDR3 covers 16 residues. The CDR3 spells CASSRSLADVNNEQFF. Here the CDR3 DNA reads TGCGCCAGCAGCCGATCCCTAGCGGACGTGAACAATGAGCAGTTCTTC.

The chain couples TRBV19 to TRBJ2-1, with 10 bases aligning to TRBD1. Germline loops: CDR1 LNHDA, CDR2 SQIVND (reference sequence). The CDR3 sequence is 16 residues long. V trimming: 5 bases; J trimming: 2 bases; junction bases outside the gene matches: 6. The CDR3 DNA sequence: TGTGCCAGTAGTTCGGGACAGGGGTTCACCTACAATGAGCAGTTCTTC. Protein: CASSSGQGFTYNEQFF.

V usage is TRBV2 and J usage is TRBJ2-1; 15 bases fit TRBD2. The germline gives CDR1 SNHLY, CDR2 FYNNEI. The V gene end was trimmed by 10 bases and the J gene end by 6 bases; junction bases not matched to a gene: 4. This CDR3 comprises 14 residues. For the CDR3, the DNA is TGTGCCACCCGGACTAGCGGGGGGGCCAATGAGCAGTTCTTC. It is translated as CATRTSGGANEQFF.

This rearrangement joins TRBV7-6 to TRBJ1-5; 9 bases are a match to TRBD1. There are 15 residues in the CDR3. V was pared by 5 bases and J by 6 bases, with 8 bases of the junction left unmatched. The germline V gene has CDR1 SGHVS and CDR2 FNYEAQ. The CDR3 nucleotides read TGTGCCAGCAGCCCTGGGGACAGGGAAAGTCAGCCCCAGCATTTT. Its translation is CASSPGDRESQPQHF.

This sequence joins TRBV11-3 and TRBJ1-2, with a weak D call TRBD1 (6 bases). The CDR3 length is 15 residues. Trimming stripped 2 bases from V and 4 bases from J, with 14 bases between. Germline lookup yields CDR1 SGHNT and CDR2 YENEEA. CDR3 in DNA: TGTGCCAGCAGCTTAAGACAGGTCAGGGGCTATGGCTACACCTTC. This gives the protein CASSLRQVRGYGYTF. The variable domain in full, completed from reference TRBV11-3 and TRBJ1-2, reads EAGVVQSPRYKIIEKKQPVAFWCNPISGHNTLYWYLQNLGQGPELLIRYENEEAVDDSQLPKDRFSAERLKGVDSTLKIQPAELGDSAVYLCASSLRQVRGYGYTFGSGTRLTVV.

The chain combines TRBV30 with TRBJ1-2; D is perhaps TRBD1 (5 bases). Per germline, CDR1 GTSNPN and CDR2 SVGIG (reference sequence). V was clipped by 4 bases and J by 3 bases, with 12 bases between them. The CDR3 has 13 residues. CDR3 coding DNA: TGTGCCTGGAAGCGGGGGGGGGACTATGGCTACACCTTC. Its protein product is CAWKRGGDYGYTF.

The V call is TRBV10-3, the J call TRBJ2-1; 11 positions agree with TRBD2. This CDR3 has 15 amino acids. Per the germline V gene, CDR1 is ENHRY and CDR2 is SYGVKD. After removal of 5 bases from V and 7 bases from J, the junction contained 7 bases not matched to a gene. This chain's CDR3 is CAISQGSGRVNEQFF. The CDR3 coding sequence is TGTGCCATCAGTCAGGGTAGCGGGAGGGTGAATGAGCAGTTCTTC.

The chain is built from TRBV15 and TRBJ2-3; D is perhaps TRBD2 (5 bases). V was clipped by 8 bases and J by 0 bases, with 12 bases between them. In germline, CDR1 is LNHNV, CDR2 YYDKDF (reference sequence). This CDR3 region has 14 residues. Here the CDR3 reads CATRGSVSTDTQYF. DNA for the CDR3: TGTGCCACCCGGGGTAGCGTTAGCACAGATACGCAGTATTTT. The whole variable domain, remainder taken from reference TRBV15 and TRBJ2-3, is DAMVIQNPRYQVTQFGKPVTLSCSQTLNHNVMYWYQQKSSQAPKLLFHYYDKDFNNEADTPDNFQSRRPNTSFCFLDIRSPGLGDTAMYLCATRGSVSTDTQYFGPGTRLTVL.

The chain carries TRBV11-3 and TRBJ1-1; no clear D. The germline V gene encodes CDR1 SGHNT and CDR2 YENEEA. Trimming took off 2 bases at V and 7 bases at J, with 11 bases between the two ends. This CDR3 is 13 amino acids long. CDR3 sequence reads: CASSLSVRLEAFF. The CDR3, as DNA: TGTGCCAGCAGCTTATCAGTCCGCCTTGAAGCTTTCTTT.

Written as DNA, the CDR3 is TGTGCCAGCAGCCCTGGTCTCGGGAGCGGAACAGGAGATGGCTACACCTTC. It codes for CASSPGLGSGTGDGYTF. The J gene is TRBJ1-2, the V gene TRBV5-4, with D possibly matching TRBD1 (5 bases). The V and J ends lost 4 bases and 6 bases respectively, with 25 bases between them. The CDR3 runs 17 residues. Germline V gene data show CDR1 as SGHNT and CDR2 as YYREEE (reference sequence).

This rearrangement joins TRBV29-1 to TRBJ1-4; TRBD1 matches 10 bases. The CDR3 has 14 residues. Germline assignment: CDR1 SQVTM and CDR2 ANQGSEA. Trimming removed 6 bases from V and 5 bases from J; junction bases left unmatched: 6. DNA for the CDR3: TGCAGCGTGCGACAGGGGGCGGAAAATGAAAAACTGTTTTTT. Encoded protein: CSVRQGAENEKLFF. The whole variable domain, filled in from reference TRBV29-1 and TRBJ1-4, reads SAVISQKPSRDICQRGTSLTIQCQVDSQVTMMFWYRQQPGQSLTLIATANQGSEATYESGFVIDKFPISRPNLTFSTLTVSNMSPEDSSIYLCSVRQGAENEKLFFGSGTQLSVL.

This chain uses TRBV23-1 with TRBJ1-1; D possibly corresponds to TRBD1 (6 bases). TRBV23-1 is labeled an ORF, and its function is uncertain. CDR3 size: 16 residues. Between the trimmed V and J ends, which lost 2 bases and 3 bases, there was a span of 16 bases. The CDR3 sequence is CASSQVRGGAHTEAFF. The CDR3 DNA reads TGCGCCAGCAGTCAAGTGCGAGGGGGAGCTCACACTGAAGCTTTCTTT.

The CDR3 bases are TGTGCCGGGGGGGACAGGGGCTATGGCTACACCTTC. Encoded protein: CAGGDRGYGYTF. This chain links TRBV28 with TRBJ1-2; 10 nucleotides line up with TRBD1. The CDR3 has 12 amino acids. With V trimmed by 11 bases and J by 4 bases, 4 bases remained unmatched. The V gene's germline CDR1 is MDHEN and CDR2 SYDVKM.

This sequence joins TRBV19 and TRBJ2-1, with 8 bases identical to TRBD2. The CDR3 runs 14 residues. With V trimmed by 5 bases and J by 4 bases, 4 bases remained unmatched. Germline V lookup: CDR1 LNHDA, CDR2 SQIVND (reference sequence). CDR3: CASSGTSGYNEQFF. Written as DNA, the CDR3 is TGTGCCAGTAGTGGTACTAGCGGATACAATGAGCAGTTCTTC.

V usage is TRBV5-4 and J usage is TRBJ2-2; D uncertain. This CDR3 region has 13 residues. Trimming shortened V by 7 bases and J by 1 base, and 8 bases separated the two germline ends. Per the germline V gene, CDR1 is SGHNT and CDR2 is YYREEE (reference sequence). Written as DNA, the CDR3 is TGTGCCAGCGCAGTCATGAACACCGGGGAGCTGTTTTTT. Residues: CASAVMNTGELFF.

The chain couples TRBV9 to TRBJ1-2, with TRBD1 matching over 11 bases. V dropped 2 bases and J dropped 4; count of bases not matched to a gene: 4. The CDR3 loop spans 15 amino acids. Germline CDR1 SGDLS, CDR2 YYNGEE. The DNA of the CDR3 is TGTGCCAGCAGCGTGGCCGGGACAGGGGGCTATGGCTACACCTTC. Protein product: CASSVAGTGGYGYTF.

The chain combines TRBV4-1 with TRBJ1-6; the match to TRBD1 covers 9 bases. The germline V gene encodes CDR1 MGHRA and CDR2 YSYEKL. V was clipped by 6 bases and J by 3 bases; unmatched bases: 6. The CDR3 contains 16 residues. In DNA, the CDR3 is TGCGCCAGCAGGACAAAGACAGGGGGCTATAATTCACCCCTCCACTTT. This encodes CASRTKTGGYNSPLHF.

The chain has TRBV21-1 and TRBJ1-1. TRBV21-1 is a known pseudogene. The CDR3 runs 12 residues. The CDR3: CASTPGGVEAFF. The CDR3 DNA sequence: TGTGCCAGCACCCCTGGGGGGGTAGAAGCTTTCTTT.

V usage is TRBV6-6 and J usage is TRBJ1-5; TRBD1 agrees at 7 bases. J gave up 4 bases and V 4 bases, and 1 base lay outside the gene matches. This CDR3 spans 13 amino acids. CDR1 is MNHNY, CDR2 SVGAGI, per germline (reference sequence). Here the CDR3 reads CASSLTGNQPQHF. CDR3 bases: TGTGCCAGCAGTTTGACAGGGAATCAGCCCCAGCATTTT.

The V call is TRBV5-1, the J call TRBJ2-3; 7 nucleotides match TRBD2. Germline loops: CDR1 SGHRS, CDR2 YFSETQ. The CDR3 sequence is 18 residues long. V was pared by 3 bases and J by 6 bases, with 19 bases of the junction left unmatched. CDR3 protein: CASSSIISSGGDKDTQYF. Here the CDR3 DNA reads TGCGCCAGCAGCTCGATCATTTCTAGCGGAGGGGATAAGGATACGCAGTATTTT.

CDR3 in amino acids: CASSEVSEAFF. The DNA of the CDR3 is TGTGCCAGCAGTGAAGTGAGTGAAGCTTTCTTT. The genes are TRBV25-1 and TRBJ1-1, with D unclear. Trimming stripped 2 bases from V and 7 bases from J, with 5 bases between. This CDR3 has 11 amino acids. Germline CDR1 MGHDK, CDR2 SYGVNS.

Regarding this clone: A junction end diverges from the germline sequence, so it may reflect a read error. The chain links TRBV6-6 to TRBJ1-1; TRBD1 is a possible D gene (6 bases). The CDR3 sequence is 13 residues long. CDR1 MNHNY and CDR2 SVGAGI come from the germline V gene (reference sequence). DNA for the CDR3: TGTGCCAGCAGTTATTGGGCAGGGGCTGAGGCTTTCTTT. Translation gives CASSYWAGAEAFF.

The chain joins TRBV4-2 to TRBJ1-3; unclear D gene. Trimming took off 1 base at V and 0 bases at J, with 10 bases between the two ends. This CDR3 is 16 amino acids long. CDR1 and CDR2 from the germline V gene are LGHNA and YNFKEQ. The CDR3 nucleotides are TGTGCCAGCAGCCAAGCGATGTCAGTCTCTGGAAACACCATATATTTT. Residues: CASSQAMSVSGNTIYF.

The CDR3 nucleotides are TGTGCCAGCAGTGCGACAGAAAATTCACCCCTCCACTTT. It encodes CASSATENSPLHF. The chain has TRBV25-1 and TRBJ1-6; a possible D gene is TRBD1 (5 bases). CDR3 length equals 13 residues. Trimming took 4 bases from V and 7 from J, leaving 8 bases between them. Germline V gene lookup returns CDR1 MGHDK and CDR2 SYGVNS.

This chain connects TRBV30 to TRBJ2-2, with 12 bases that match TRBD1. The junction had 6 bases not matched to a gene; V was cut back by 6 bases and J by 7 bases. Germline V gene data show CDR1 as GTSNPN and CDR2 as SVGIG (reference sequence). This CDR3 is 14 amino acids long. This CDR3 reads CACRDRGRGGELFF. Here the CDR3 DNA reads TGTGCCTGCCGGGACAGGGGGCGAGGCGGGGAGCTGTTTTTT.

J is TRBJ1-5 and V is TRBV18; a possible D gene is TRBD1 (5 bases). Germline values: CDR1 KGHSH, CDR2 LQKENI. This CDR3 has 17 amino acids. V was pared by 3 bases and J by 2 bases, with 17 bases between. In nucleotides, the CDR3 is TGTGCCAGCTCACCCCTCCCCGGGGGTAGGGGCAATCAGCCCCAGCATTTT. This translates into CASSPLPGGRGNQPQHF.

In the case of this clone: Other DNA sequences within the sample encode an identical CDR3. The chain uses TRBV6-1 and TRBJ2-5; 8 bases are shared with TRBD1. The V and J ends lost 1 base and 5 bases, in that order; junction bases with no gene match: 3. In germline, CDR1 is MNHNS, CDR2 SASEGT. The CDR3 runs to 14 residues. The chain's CDR3 is CASSEEDREETQYF. CDR3 in DNA: TGTGCCAGCAGTGAAGAGGACAGGGAGGAGACCCAGTACTTC.

J is TRBJ2-7 and V is TRBV15, with D perhaps matching TRBD2 (5 bases). The CDR3 consists of 14 residues. The germline V gene has CDR1 LNHNV and CDR2 YYDKDF (reference sequence). Trimming stripped 6 bases from V and 5 bases from J, with 17 bases between. CDR3 in DNA: TGTGCCACCAGGGATCTGCGAGGGTCGGACGAGCAGTACTTC. The encoded protein is CATRDLRGSDEQYF.

The J gene is TRBJ1-2, the V gene TRBV2, with a weak D call TRBD1 (6 bases). Germline V gives CDR1 SNHLY, CDR2 FYNNEI. The CDR3 runs to 12 residues. V was shortened by 8 bases and J by 8 bases, with 15 bases between the two germline ends. CDR3: CASSTGQSGYTF. CDR3 sequence (DNA): TGTGCCAGCTCCACAGGGCAGTCAGGCTACACCTTC.

The chain is built from TRBV6-1 and TRBJ2-3; 12 nucleotides line up with TRBD2. Germline CDR1 MNHNS, CDR2 SASEGT. This CDR3 is 13 amino acids long. The CDR3: CALAGGNTDTQYF. CDR3 nucleotides: TGTGCACTAGCGGGGGGAAACACAGATACGCAGTATTTT.

The chain has TRBV5-1 and TRBJ1-5; D ambiguous. The CDR3 covers 15 residues. Per germline, CDR1 SGHRS and CDR2 YFSETQ. Between the trimmed V and J ends, which lost 5 bases and 2 bases, there was a span of 14 bases. CDR3 in amino acids: CASSYDGAGNQPQHF. The CDR3 nucleotides read TGCGCCAGCAGTTACGACGGAGCGGGCAATCAGCCCCAGCATTTT.